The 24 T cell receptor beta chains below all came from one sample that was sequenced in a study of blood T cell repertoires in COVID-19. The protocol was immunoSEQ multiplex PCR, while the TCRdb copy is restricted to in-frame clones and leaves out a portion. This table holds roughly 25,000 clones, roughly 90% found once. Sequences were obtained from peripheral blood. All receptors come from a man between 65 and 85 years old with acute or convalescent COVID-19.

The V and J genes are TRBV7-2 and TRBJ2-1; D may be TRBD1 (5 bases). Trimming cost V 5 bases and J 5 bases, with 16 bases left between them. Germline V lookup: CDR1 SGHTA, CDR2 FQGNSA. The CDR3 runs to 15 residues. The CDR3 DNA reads TGTGCCAGCAGCCTACAGGTTTCCACCCACAATGAGCAGTTCTTC. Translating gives CASSLQVSTHNEQFF.

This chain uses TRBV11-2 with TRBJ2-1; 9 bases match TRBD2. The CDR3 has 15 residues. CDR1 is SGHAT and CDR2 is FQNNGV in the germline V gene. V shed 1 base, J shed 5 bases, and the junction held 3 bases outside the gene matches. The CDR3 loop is CASSLVPSGNNEQFF. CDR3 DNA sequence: TGTGCCAGCAGCTTAGTCCCTAGCGGGAACAATGAGCAGTTCTTC.

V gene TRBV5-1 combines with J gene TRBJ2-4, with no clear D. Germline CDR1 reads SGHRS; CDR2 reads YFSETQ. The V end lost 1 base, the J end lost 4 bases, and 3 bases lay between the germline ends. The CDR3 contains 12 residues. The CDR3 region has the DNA TGCGCCAGCAGCTTGACAAAAAACATTCAGTACTTC. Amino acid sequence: CASSLTKNIQYF.

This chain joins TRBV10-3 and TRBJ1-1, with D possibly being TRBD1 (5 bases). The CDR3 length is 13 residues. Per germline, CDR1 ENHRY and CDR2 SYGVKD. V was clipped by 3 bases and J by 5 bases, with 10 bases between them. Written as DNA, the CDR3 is TGTGCCATCAGTGACGGGGGTGAAACTGAAGCTTTCTTT. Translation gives CAISDGGETEAFF.

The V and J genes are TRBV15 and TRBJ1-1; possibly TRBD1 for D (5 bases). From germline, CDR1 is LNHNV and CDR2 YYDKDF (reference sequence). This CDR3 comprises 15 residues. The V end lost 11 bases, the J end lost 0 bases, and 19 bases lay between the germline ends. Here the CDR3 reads CARTGGNELNTEAFF. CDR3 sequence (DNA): TGTGCCCGCACCGGGGGGAACGAGCTGAACACTGAAGCTTTCTTT. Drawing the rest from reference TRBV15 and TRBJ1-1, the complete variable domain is DAMVIQNPRYQVTQFGKPVTLSCSQTLNHNVMYWYQQKSSQAPKLLFHYYDKDFNNEADTPDNFQSRRPNTSFCFLDIRSPGLGDTAMYLCARTGGNELNTEAFFGQGTRLTVV.

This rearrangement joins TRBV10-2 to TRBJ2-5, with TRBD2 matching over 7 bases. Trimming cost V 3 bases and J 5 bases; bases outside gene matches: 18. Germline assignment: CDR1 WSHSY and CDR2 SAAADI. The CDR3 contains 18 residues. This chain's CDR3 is CASSDGTLGEGPGETQYF. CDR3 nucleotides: TGCGCCAGCAGTGATGGGACCTTAGGGGAGGGTCCGGGGGAGACCCAGTACTTC.

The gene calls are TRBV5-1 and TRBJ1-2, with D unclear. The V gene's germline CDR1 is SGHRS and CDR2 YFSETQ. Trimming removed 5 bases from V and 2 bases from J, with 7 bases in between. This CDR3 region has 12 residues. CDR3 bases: TGCGCCAGCAGAGAGGAGAACTATGGCTACACCTTC. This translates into CASREENYGYTF.

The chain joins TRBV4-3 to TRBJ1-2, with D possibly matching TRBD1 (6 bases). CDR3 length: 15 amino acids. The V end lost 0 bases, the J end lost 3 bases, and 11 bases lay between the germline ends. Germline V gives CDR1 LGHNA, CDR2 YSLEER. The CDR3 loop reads CASSQDPQGYYGYTF. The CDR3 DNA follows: TGCGCCAGCAGCCAAGATCCCCAGGGGTACTATGGCTACACCTTC.

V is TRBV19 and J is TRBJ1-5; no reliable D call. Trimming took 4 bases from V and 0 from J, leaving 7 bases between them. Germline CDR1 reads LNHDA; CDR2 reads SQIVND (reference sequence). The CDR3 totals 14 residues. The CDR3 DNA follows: TGTGCCAGTAGTAGCACAGATAGCAATCAGCCCCAGCATTTT. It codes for CASSSTDSNQPQHF.

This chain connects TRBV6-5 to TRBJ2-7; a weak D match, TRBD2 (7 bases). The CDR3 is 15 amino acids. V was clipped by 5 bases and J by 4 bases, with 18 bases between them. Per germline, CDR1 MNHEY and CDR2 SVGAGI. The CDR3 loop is CASSLGGAVSYEQYF. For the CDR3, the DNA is TGTGCCAGCAGTCTAGGGGGGGCAGTCTCTTACGAGCAGTACTTC.

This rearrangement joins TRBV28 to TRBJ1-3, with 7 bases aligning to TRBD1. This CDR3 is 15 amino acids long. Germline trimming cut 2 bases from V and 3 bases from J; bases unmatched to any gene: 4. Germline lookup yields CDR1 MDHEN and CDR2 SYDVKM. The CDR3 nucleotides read TGTGCCAGCAGTTTACCCGACAGGGTTGGAAACACCATATATTTT. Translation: CASSLPDRVGNTIYF.

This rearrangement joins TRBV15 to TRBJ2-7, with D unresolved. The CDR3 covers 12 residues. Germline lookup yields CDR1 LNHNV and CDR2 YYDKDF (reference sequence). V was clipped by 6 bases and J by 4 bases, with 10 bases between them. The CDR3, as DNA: TGTGCCACCAGTAGCCGTGAATACGAGCAGTACTTC. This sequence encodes CATSSREYEQYF.

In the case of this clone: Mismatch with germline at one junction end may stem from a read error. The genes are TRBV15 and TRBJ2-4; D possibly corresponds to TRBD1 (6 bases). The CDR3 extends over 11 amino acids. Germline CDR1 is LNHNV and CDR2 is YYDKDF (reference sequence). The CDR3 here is CATSRLTGLVF. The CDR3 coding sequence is TGTGCCACCTCTCGTTTGACAGGACTTGTCTTC.

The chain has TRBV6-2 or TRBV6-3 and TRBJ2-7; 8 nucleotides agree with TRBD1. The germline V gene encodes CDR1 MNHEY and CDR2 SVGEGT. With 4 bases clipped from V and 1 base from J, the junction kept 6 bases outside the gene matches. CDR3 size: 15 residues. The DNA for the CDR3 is TGTGCCAGCAGTTTACAGGGGGGATCATCCTACGAGCAGTACTTC. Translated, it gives CASSLQGGSSYEQYF.

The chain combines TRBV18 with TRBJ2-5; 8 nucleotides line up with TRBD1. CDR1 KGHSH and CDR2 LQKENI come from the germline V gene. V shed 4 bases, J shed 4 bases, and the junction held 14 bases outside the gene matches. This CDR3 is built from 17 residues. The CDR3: CASSRRTGKGVGETQYF. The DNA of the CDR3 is TGTGCCAGCTCACGCCGGACAGGGAAAGGGGTAGGAGAGACCCAGTACTTC. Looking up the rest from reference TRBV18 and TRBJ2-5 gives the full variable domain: NAGVMQNPRHLVRRRGQEARLRCSPMKGHSHVYWYRQLPEEGLKFMVYLQKENIIDESGMPKERFSAEFPKEGPSILRIQQVVRGDSAAYFCASSRRTGKGVGETQYFGPGTRLLVL.

CDR3 sequence: CASSQRLGREGKQTQYF. The CDR3, as DNA: TGTGCCAGCAGCCAACGATTGGGGCGGGAGGGCAAGCAGACCCAGTACTTC. The chain is built from TRBV3-1 (or the pseudogene TRBV3-2) and TRBJ2-5, with 9 positions matching TRBD2. Germline V gene lookup returns CDR1 LGHDT and CDR2 YNNKEL (reference sequence). Trimming cost V 2 bases and J 6 bases; bases outside gene matches: 13. The CDR3 runs 17 residues.

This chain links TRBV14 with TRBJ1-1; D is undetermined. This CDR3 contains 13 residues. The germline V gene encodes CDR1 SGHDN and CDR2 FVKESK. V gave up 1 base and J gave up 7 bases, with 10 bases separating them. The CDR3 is CASSQGHLFEAFF. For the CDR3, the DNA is TGTGCCAGCAGCCAAGGACACCTCTTTGAAGCTTTCTTT.

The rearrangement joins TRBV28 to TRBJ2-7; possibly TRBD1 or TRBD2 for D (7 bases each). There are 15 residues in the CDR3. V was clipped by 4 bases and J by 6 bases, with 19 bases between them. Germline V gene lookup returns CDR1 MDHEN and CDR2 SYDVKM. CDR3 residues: CASSSWGGRGSEQYF. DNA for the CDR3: TGTGCCAGCAGTTCATGGGGGGGCAGGGGGAGCGAGCAGTACTTC.

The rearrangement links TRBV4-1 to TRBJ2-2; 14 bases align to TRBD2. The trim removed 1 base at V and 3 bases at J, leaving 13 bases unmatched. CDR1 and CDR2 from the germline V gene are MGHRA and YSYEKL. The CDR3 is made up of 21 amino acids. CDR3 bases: TGCGCCAGCAGCCAAGCCTACTACGGGACTAGCGGGAGTGAGGACACCGGGGAGCTGTTTTTT. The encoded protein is CASSQAYYGTSGSEDTGELFF.

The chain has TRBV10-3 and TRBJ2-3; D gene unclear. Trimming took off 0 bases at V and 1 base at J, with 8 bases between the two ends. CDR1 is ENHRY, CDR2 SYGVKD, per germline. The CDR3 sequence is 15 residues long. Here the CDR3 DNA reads TGTGCCATCAGTGAGTCGGTAACTCGCACAGATACGCAGTATTTT. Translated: CAISESVTRTDTQYF.

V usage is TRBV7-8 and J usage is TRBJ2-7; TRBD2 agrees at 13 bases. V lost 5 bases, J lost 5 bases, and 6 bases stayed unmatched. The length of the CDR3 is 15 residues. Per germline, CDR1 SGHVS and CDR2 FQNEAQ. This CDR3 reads CASSVGLAGAHEQYF. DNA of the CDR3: TGTGCCAGCAGCGTAGGACTAGCGGGAGCCCACGAGCAGTACTTC.

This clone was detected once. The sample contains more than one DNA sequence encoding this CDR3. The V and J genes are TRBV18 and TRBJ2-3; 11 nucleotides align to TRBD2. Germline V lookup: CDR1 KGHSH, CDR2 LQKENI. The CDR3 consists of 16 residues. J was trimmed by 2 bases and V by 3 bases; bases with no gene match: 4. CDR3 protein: CASSPGTSGHTDTQYF. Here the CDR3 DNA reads TGTGCCAGCTCACCTGGGACTAGCGGACACACAGATACGCAGTATTTT.

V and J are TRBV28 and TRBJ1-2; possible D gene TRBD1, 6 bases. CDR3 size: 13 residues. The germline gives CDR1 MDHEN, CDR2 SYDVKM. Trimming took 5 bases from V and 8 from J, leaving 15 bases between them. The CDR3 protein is CASSKGEGRGYTF. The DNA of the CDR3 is TGTGCCAGCAGTAAGGGGGAAGGACGGGGCTACACCTTC.

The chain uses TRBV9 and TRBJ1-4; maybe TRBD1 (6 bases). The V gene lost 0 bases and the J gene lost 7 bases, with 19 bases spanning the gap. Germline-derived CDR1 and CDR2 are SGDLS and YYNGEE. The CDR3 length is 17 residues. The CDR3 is CASSVGRGTISSEKLFF. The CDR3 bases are TGTGCCAGCAGCGTAGGCAGGGGCACGATCTCTAGTGAAAAACTGTTTTTT.